This T cell receptor (beta chain) comes out of a study of patients and donors after allogeneic stem cell transplantation. One entry per CDR3 protein, called by TCRdb with MiXCR from the RT-PCR reads. The table has about 230,000 distinct CDR3 sequences, about 14% seen once. The germline V gene has CDR1 DFQATT and CDR2 SNEGSKA (reference sequence). V dropped 3 bases and J dropped 3 bases, with 5 bases sitting between them. CDR3 length: 11 residues. The chain has TRBV20-1 and TRBJ1-2; the D is unclear. The source is a human donor who was either an allogeneic HSCT recipient or a stem cell or donor lymphocyte infusion donor (not recorded which). It is not recorded whose cells these are; they may come from a transplant donor. Material: blood, either unsorted or a sorted T cell fraction (not recorded which). In DNA, the CDR3 is TGCAGTGCTAGTCTTTACTATGGCTACACCTTC. This translates into CSASLYYGYTF.